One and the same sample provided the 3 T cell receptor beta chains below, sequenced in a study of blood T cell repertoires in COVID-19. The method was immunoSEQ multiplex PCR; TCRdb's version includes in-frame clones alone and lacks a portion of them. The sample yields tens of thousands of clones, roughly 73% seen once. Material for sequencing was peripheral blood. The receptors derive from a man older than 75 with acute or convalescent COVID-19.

The CDR3 DNA follows: TGTGCCAGCAGTGAAGGAGGTTACAATGAGCAGTTCTTC. Encoded protein: CASSEGGYNEQFF. The chain carries TRBV2 and TRBJ2-1, with D unclear. Trimming left V 1 base short and J 4 bases short, with 5 bases between. This CDR3 has 13 residues. The germline gives CDR1 SNHLY, CDR2 FYNNEI.

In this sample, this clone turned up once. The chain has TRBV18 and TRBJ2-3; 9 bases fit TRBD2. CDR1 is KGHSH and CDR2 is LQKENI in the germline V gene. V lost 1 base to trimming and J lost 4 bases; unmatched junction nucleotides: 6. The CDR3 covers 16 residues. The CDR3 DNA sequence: TGTGCCAGCTCACCACTGGTGGCGGGAGGGGCAGATACGCAGTATTTT. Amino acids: CASSPLVAGGADTQYF.

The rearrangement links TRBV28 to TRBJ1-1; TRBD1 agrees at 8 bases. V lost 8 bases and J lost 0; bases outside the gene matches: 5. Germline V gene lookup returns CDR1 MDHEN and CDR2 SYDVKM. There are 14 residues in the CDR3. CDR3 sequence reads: CASLTGQVNTEAFF. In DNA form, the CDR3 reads TGTGCCAGCCTTACGGGACAGGTGAACACTGAAGCTTTCTTT.